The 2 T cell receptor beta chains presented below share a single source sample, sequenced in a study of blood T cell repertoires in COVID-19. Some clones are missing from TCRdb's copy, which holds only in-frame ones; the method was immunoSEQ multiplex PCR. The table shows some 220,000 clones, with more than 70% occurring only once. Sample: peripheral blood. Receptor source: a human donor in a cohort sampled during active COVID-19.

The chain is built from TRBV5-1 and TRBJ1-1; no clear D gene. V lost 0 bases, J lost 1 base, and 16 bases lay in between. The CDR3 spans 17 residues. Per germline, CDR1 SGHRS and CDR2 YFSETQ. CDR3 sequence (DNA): TGCGCCAGCAGCTTGGATTGGAAAAGGGAGGAGAACACTGAAGCTTTCTTT. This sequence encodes CASSLDWKREENTEAFF.

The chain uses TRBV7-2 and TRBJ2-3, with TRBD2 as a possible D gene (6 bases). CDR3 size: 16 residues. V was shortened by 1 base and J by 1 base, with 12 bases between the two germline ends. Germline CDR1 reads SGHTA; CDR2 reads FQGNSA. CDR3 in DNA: TGTGCCAGCAGCTTAGGAGGGTGGGGGGGCACAGATACGCAGTATTTT. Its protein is CASSLGGWGGTDTQYF. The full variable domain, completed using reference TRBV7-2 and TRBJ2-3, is GAGVSQSPSNKVTEKGKDVELRCDPISGHTALYWYRQSLGQGLEFLIYFQGNSAPDKSGLPSDRFSAERTGGSVSTLTIQRTQQEDSAVYLCASSLGGWGGTDTQYFGPGTRLTVL.